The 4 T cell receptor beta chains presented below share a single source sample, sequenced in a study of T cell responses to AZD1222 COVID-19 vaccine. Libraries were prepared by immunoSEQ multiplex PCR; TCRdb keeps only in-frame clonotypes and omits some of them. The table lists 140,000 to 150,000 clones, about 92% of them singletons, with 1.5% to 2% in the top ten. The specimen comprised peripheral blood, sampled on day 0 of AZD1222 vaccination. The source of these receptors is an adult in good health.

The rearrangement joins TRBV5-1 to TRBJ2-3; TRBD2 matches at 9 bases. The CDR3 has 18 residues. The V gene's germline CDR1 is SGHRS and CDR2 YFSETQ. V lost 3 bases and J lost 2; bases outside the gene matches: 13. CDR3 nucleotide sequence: TGCGCCAGCAGCTCACCCCTGGGTAGCGGGGGCCCCACAGATACGCAGTATTTT. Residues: CASSSPLGSGGPTDTQYF.

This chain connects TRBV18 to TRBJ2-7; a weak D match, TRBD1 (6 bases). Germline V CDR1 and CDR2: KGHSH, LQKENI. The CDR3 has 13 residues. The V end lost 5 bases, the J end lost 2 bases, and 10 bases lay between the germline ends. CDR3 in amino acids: CASSGDTTYEQYF. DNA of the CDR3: TGTGCCAGCTCAGGGGACACCACCTACGAGCAGTACTTC.

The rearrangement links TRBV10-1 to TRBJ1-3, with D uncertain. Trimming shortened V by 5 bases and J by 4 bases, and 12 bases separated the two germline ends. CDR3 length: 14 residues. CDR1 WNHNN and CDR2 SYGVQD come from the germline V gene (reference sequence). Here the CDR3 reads CASSPEKGGNTIYF. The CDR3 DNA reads TGCGCCAGCAGTCCGGAGAAAGGAGGAAACACCATATATTTT.

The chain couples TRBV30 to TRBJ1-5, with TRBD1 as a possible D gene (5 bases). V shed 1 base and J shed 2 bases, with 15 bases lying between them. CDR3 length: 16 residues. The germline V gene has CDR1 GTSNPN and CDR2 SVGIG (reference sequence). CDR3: CAWSGRRGGGNQPQHF. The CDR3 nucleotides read TGTGCCTGGAGTGGCCGGAGGGGCGGAGGCAATCAGCCCCAGCATTTT. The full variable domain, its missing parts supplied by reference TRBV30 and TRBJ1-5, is SQTIHQWPATLVQPVGSPLSLECTVEGTSNPNLYWYRQAAGRGLQLLFYSVGIGQISSEVPQNLSASRPQDRQFILSSKKLLLSDSGFYLCAWSGRRGGGNQPQHFGDGTRLSIL.